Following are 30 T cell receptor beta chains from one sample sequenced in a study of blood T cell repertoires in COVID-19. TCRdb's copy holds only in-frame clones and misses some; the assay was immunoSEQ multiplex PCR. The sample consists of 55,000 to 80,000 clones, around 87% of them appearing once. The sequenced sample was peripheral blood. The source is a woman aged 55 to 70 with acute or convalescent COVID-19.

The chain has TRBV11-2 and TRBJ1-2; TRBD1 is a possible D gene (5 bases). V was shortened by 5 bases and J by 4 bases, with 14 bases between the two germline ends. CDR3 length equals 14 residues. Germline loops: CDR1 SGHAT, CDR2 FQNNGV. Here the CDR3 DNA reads TGTGCCAGCAGCGTATCGACAGCTCGCTATGGCTACACCTTC. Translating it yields CASSVSTARYGYTF.

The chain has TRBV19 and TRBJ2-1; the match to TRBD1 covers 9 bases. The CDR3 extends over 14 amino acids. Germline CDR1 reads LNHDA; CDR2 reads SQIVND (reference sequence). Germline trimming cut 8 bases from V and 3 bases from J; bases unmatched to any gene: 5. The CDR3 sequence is CASLPGQGYNEQFF. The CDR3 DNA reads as TGTGCCAGTCTACCGGGACAGGGCTACAATGAGCAGTTCTTC.

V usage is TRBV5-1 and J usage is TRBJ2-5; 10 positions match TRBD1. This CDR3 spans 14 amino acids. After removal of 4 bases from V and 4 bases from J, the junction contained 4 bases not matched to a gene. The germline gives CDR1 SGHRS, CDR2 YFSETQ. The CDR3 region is CASSADRGAETQYF. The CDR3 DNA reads TGCGCCAGCAGCGCGGACAGGGGGGCAGAGACCCAGTACTTC.

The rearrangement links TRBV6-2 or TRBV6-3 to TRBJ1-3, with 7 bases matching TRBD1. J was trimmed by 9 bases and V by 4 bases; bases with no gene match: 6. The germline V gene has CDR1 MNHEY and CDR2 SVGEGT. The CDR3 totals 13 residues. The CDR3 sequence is CASSFSTGSTIYF. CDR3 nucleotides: TGTGCCAGCAGTTTCTCGACAGGGAGCACCATATATTTT.

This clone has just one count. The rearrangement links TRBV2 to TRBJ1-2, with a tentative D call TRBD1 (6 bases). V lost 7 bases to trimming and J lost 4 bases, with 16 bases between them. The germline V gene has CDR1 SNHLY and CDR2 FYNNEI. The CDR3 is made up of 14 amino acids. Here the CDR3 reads CASIPGGLGYGYTF. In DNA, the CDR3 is TGTGCCAGCATCCCCGGGGGGCTGGGCTATGGCTACACCTTC.

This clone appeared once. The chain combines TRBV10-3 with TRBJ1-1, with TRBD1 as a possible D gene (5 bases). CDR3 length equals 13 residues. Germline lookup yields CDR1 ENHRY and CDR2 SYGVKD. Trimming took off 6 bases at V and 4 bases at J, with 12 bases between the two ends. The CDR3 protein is CAIRAAGVTEAFF. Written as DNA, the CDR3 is TGTGCCATCAGGGCCGCGGGGGTCACTGAAGCTTTCTTT.

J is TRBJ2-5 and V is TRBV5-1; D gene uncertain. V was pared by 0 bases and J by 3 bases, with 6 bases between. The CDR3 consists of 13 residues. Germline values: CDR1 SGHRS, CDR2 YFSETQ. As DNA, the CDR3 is TGCGCCAGCAGCTTGGGAGTTAAAGAGACCCAGTACTTC. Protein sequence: CASSLGVKETQYF. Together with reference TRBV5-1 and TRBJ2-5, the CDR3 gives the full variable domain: KAGVTQTPRYLIKTRGQQVTLSCSPISGHRSVSWYQQTPGQGLQFLFEYFSETQRNKGNFPGRFSGRQFSNSRSEMNVSTLELGDSALYLCASSLGVKETQYFGPGTRLLVL.

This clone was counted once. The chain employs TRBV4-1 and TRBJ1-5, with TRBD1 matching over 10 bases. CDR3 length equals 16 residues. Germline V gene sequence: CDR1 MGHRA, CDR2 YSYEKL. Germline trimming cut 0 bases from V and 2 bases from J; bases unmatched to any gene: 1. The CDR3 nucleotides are TGCGCCAGCAGCCAAGAAGGGACAGGGGGCAATCAGCCCCAGCATTTT. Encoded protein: CASSQEGTGGNQPQHF.

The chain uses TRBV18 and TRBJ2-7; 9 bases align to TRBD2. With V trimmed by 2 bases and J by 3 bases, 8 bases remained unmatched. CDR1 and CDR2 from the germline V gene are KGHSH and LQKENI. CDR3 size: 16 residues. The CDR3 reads CASSPGAGGPFYEQYV. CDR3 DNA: TGTGCCAGCTCACCAGGGGCGGGAGGGCCGTTCTACGAGCAGTACGTC.

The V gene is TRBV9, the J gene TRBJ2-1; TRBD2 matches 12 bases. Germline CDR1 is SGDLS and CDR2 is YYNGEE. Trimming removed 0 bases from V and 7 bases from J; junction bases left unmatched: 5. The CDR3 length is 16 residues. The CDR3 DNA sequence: TGTGCCAGCAGCGTAGTGACTAGCGGGAGTTTTAATGAGCAGTTCTTC. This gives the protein CASSVVTSGSFNEQFF.

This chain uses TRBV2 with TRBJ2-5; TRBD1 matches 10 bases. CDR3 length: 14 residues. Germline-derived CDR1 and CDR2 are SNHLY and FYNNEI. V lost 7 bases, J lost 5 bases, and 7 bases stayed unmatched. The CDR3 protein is CASTKDRGRETQYF. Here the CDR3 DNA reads TGTGCCAGCACCAAGGACAGGGGGAGGGAGACCCAGTACTTC.

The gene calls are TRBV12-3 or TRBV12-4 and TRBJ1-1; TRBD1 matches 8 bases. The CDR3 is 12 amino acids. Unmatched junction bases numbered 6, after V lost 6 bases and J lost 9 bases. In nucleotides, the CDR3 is TGTGCCAGCAGCCCGACAGGGGTGAAAGCTTTCTTT. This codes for CASSPTGVKAFF.

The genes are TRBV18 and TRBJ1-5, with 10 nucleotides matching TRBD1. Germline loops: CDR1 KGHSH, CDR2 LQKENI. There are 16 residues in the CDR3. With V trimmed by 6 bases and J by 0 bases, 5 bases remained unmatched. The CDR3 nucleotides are TGTGCCAGCTCCGGACAGGGGGTCCTTAGCAATCAGCCCCAGCATTTT. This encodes CASSGQGVLSNQPQHF.

The CDR3 bases are TGCGCCAGCAGCTTGATAGGGGGGGCCCTCAATGAGCAGTTCTTC. As protein: CASSLIGGALNEQFF. The rearrangement uses TRBV5-1 and TRBJ2-1, with D possibly matching TRBD2 (7 bases). Germline V gene sequence: CDR1 SGHRS, CDR2 YFSETQ. Deletions cut 1 base from V and 6 bases from J, with 14 bases between. The CDR3 loop spans 15 amino acids.

The CDR3 sequence is CASRLDSAGNYGYTF. CDR3 bases: TGTGCCAGCAGACTTGACAGTGCTGGGAACTATGGCTACACCTTC. The chain is built from TRBV6-5 and TRBJ1-2; D is perhaps TRBD1 (5 bases). The CDR3 is made up of 15 amino acids. Trimming removed 6 bases from V and 2 bases from J, with 16 bases in between. Germline V gene data show CDR1 as MNHEY and CDR2 as SVGAGI.

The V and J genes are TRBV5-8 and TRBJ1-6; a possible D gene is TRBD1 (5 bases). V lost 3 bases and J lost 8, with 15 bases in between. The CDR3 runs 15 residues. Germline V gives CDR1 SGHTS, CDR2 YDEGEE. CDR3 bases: TGTGCCAGCAGCTGGGGCCCTCTCTCTCATTCACCCCTCCACTTT. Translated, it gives CASSWGPLSHSPLHF. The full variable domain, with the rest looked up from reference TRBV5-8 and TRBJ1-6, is EAGVTQSPTHLIKTRGQQATLRCSPISGHTSVYWYQQALGLGLQFLLWYDEGEERNRGNFPPRFSGRQFPNYSSELNVNALELEDSALYLCASSWGPLSHSPLHFGNGTRLTVT.

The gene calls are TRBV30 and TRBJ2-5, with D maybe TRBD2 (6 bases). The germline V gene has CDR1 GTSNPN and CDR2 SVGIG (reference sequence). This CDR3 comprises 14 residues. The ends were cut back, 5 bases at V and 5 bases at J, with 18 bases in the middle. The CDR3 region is CAWSGTPLGETQYF. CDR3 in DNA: TGTGCCTGGTCCGGGACTCCACTGGGGGAGACCCAGTACTTC.

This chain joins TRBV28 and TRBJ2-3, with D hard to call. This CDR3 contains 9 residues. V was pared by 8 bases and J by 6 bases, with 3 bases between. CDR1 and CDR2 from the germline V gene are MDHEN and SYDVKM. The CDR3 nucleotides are TGTGCCAGCGGCGATACGCAGTATTTT. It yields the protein CASGDTQYF.

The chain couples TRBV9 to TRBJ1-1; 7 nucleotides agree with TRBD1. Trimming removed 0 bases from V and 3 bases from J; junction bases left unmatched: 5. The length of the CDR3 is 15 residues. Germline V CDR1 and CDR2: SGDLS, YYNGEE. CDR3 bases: TGTGCCAGCAGCGTAGTGGACAGGACGGACACTGAAGCTTTCTTT. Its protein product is CASSVVDRTDTEAFF.

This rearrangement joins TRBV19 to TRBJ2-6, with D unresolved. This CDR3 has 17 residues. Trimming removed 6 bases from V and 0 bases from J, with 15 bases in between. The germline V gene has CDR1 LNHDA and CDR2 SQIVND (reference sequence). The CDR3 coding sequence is TGTGCCAGTAGCTTCGTCGGAGTTAGCTCTGGGGCCAACGTCCTGACTTTC. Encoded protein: CASSFVGVSSGANVLTF.

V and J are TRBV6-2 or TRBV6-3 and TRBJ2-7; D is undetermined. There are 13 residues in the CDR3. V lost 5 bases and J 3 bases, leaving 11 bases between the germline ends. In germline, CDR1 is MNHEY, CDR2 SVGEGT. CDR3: CASSNPRLYEQYV. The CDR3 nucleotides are TGTGCCAGCAGTAACCCCAGGCTCTACGAGCAGTACGTC.

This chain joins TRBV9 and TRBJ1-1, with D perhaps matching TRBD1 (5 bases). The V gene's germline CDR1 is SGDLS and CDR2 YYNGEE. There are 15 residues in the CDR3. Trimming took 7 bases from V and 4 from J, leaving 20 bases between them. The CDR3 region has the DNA TGTGCCAGCGGAAGGGGAGGGAGGGTTGGCACTGAAGCTTTCTTT. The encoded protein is CASGRGGRVGTEAFF.

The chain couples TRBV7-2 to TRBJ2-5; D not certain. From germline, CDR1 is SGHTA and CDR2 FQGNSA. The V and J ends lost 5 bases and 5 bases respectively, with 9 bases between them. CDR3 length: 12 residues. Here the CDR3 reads CASSPWRETQYF. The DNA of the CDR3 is TGTGCCAGCAGCCCCTGGCGGGAGACCCAGTACTTC.

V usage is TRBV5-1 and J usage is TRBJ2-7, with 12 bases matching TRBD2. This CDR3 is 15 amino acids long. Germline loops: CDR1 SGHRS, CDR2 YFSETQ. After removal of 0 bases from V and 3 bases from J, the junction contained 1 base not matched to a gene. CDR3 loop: CASSLGTSGVYEQYV. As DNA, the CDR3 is TGCGCCAGCAGCTTGGGGACTAGCGGGGTCTACGAGCAGTACGTC.

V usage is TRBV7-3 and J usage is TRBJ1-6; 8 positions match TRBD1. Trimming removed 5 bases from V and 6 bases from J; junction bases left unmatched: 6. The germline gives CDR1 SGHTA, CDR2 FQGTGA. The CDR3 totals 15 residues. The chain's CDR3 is CASSIRGRTNSPLHF. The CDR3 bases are TGTGCCAGCAGCATCAGGGGGCGTACTAATTCACCCCTCCACTTT.

CDR3 protein: CASSSLGGRIGNTIYF. In DNA, the CDR3 is TGTGCCAGCAGCTCCCTGGGGGGGCGGATCGGAAACACCATATATTTT. The rearrangement joins TRBV11-2 to TRBJ1-3; maybe TRBD1 (6 bases). Germline CDR1 reads SGHAT; CDR2 reads FQNNGV. V was shortened by 4 bases and J by 4 bases, with 17 bases between the two germline ends. CDR3 length: 16 residues.

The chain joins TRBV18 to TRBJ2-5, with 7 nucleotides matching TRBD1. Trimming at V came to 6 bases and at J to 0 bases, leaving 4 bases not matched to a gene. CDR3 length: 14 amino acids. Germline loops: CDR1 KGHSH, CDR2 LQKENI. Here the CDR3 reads CASSPTGYQETQYF. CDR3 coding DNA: TGTGCCAGCTCCCCGACAGGGTACCAAGAGACCCAGTACTTC.

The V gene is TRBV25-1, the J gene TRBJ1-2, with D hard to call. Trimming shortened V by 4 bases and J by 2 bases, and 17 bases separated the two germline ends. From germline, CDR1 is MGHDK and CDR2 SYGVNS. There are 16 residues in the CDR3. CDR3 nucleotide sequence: TGTGCCAGCAGTGCGGGATGGGCAGATCCCAACTATGGCTACACCTTC. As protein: CASSAGWADPNYGYTF.

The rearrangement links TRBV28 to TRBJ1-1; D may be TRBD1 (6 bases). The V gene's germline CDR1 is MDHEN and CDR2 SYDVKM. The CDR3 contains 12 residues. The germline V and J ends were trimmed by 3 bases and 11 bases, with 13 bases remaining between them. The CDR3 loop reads CASSFLTGTAFF. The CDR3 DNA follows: TGTGCCAGCAGTTTTTTGACAGGAACCGCTTTCTTT.

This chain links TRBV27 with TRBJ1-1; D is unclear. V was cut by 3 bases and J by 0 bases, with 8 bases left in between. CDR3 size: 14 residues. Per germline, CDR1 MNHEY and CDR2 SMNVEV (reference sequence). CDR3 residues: CASSFGAVNTEAFF. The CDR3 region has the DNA TGTGCCAGCAGTTTTGGAGCGGTGAACACTGAAGCTTTCTTT.